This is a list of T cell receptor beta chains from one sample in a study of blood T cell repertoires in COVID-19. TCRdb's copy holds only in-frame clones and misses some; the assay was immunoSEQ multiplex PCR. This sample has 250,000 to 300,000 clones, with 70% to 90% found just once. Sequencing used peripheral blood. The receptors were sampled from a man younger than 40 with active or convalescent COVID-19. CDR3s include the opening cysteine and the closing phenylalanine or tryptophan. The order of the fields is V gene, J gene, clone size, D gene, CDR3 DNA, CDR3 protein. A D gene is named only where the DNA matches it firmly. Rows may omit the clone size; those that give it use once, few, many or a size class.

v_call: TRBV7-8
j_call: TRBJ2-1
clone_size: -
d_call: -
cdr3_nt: TGTGCCAGCAGTTTAGCTGTGTCTGGCATAAACAATGAGCAGTTCTTC
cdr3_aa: CASSLAVSGINNEQFF

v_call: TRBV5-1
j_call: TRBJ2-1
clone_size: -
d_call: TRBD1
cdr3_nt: TGCGCCAGCAGCCCAATGACAGGGGGCAATGAGCAGTTCTTC
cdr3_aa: CASSPMTGGNEQFF

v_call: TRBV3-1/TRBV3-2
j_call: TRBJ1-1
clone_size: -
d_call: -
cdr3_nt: TGTGCCAGCAGCCAGGTAGACACTGAAGCTTTCTTT
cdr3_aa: CASSQVDTEAFF

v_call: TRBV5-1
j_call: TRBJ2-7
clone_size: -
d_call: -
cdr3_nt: TGCGCCAGCAGCGACGACTACTATAGCTACGAGCAGTACTTC
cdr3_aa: CASSDDYYSYEQYF

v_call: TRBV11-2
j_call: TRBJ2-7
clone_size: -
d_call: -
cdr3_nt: TGTGCCAGCAGCTTAGAGCCAACAGGGGGGGACCCCTACGAGCAGTACTTC
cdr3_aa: CASSLEPTGGDPYEQYF

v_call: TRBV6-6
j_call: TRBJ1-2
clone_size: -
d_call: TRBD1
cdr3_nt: TGTGCCAGCAGTTACCTTGGAAGGCAGGGGGAGGATGGCTACACCTTC
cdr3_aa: CASSYLGRQGEDGYTF

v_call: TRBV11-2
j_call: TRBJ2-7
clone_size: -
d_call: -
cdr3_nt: TGTGCCAGCAGCTTATGGGAGGAGACCTACGAGCAGTACTTC
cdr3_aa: CASSLWEETYEQYF

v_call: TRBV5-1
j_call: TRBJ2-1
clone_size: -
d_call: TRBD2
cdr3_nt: TGCGCCAGCAGCGGGGCGCGGGGGGGCCTTTGGAATGAGCAGTTCTTC
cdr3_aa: CASSGARGGLWNEQFF

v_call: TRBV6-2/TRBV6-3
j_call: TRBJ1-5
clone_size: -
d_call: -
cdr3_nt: TGTGCCAGCAGTCTTTTTGGGCCCGGGGTTGGCAATCAGCCCCAGCATTTT
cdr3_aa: CASSLFGPGVGNQPQHF

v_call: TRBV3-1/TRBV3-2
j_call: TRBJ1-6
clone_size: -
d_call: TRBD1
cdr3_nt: TGTGCCAGCAGTAACCGGGACAGGATGTATAATTCACCCCTCCACTTT
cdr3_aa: CASSNRDRMYNSPLHF

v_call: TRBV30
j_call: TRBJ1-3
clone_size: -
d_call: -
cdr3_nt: TGTGCCTGGAGTGTACAGGCTTCAGGAAGCACCATATATTTT
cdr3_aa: CAWSVQASGSTIYF

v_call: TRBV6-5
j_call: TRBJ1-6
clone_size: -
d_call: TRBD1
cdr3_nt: TGTGCCAGCAGTTACTCCCAGGGACAGAAAAATTCACCCCTCCACTTT
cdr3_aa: CASSYSQGQKNSPLHF

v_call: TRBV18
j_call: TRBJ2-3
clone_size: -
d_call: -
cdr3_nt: TGTGCCAGCTCACCACCTAACTCGCCTAGCACAGATACGCAGTATTTT
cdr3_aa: CASSPPNSPSTDTQYF

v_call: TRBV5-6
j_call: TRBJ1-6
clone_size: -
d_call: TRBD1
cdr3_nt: TGTGCCAGCAGCTTGCTAGGAACAGGGGTGGATTATAATTCACCCCTCCACTTT
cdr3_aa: CASSLLGTGVDYNSPLHF

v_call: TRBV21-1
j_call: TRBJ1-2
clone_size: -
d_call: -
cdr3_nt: TGTGCCAGCAAGCCGAACGACACTTGCGGCTACACCTTC
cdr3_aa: CASKPNDTCGYTF

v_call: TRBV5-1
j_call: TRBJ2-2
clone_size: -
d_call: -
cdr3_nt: TGCGCCAGCAGCCCAGACAGACCTAGCACCGGGGAGCTGTTTTTT
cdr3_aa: CASSPDRPSTGELFF

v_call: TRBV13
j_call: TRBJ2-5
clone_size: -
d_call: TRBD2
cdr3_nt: TGTGCCAGCAGCAAAAGCGGGGGGGCCGGAGAGACCCAGTACTTC
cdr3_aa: CASSKSGGAGETQYF

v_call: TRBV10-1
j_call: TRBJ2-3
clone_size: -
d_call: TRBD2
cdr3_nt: TGCGCCAGCAGTGAGACGATAGCGGGGGAGGTTACGCAGTATTTT
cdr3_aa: CASSETIAGEVTQYF

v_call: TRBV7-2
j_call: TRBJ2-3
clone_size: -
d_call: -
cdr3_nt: TGTGCCAGCAGCTTAGCGTCGCTCCAGGGAAGAACAGATACGCAGTATTTT
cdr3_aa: CASSLASLQGRTDTQYF

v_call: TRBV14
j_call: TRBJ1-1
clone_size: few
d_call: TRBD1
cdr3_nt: TGTGCCAGCAGCCAATCGACAGGGAATGAAGCTTTCTTT
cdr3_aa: CASSQSTGNEAFF

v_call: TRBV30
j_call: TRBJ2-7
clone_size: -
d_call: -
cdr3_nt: TGTGCCTGGTCTCTGGTTGGGGCGCAGTACTTC
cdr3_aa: CAWSLVGAQYF

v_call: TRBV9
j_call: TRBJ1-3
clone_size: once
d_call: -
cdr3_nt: TGTGCCAGCAGGGACAGCGGAAACACCATATATTTT
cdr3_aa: CASRDSGNTIYF

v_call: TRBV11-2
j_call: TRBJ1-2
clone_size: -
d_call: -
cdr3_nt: TGTGCCAGCAGCTCCCTGAGTGTCTACTATGGCTACACCTTC
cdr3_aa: CASSSLSVYYGYTF

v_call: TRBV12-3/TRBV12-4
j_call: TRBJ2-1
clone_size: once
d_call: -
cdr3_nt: TGTGCCAGCAGTGCCCCAGGGTACAATGAGCAGTTCTTC
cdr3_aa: CASSAPGYNEQFF

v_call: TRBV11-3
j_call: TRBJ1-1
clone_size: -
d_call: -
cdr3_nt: TGTGCCAGCAGCGTATCGGGGGTGGGGACTGAAGCTTTCTTT
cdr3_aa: CASSVSGVGTEAFF

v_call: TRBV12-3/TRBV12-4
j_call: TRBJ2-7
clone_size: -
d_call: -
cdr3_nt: TGTGCCAGCAGTCCCCGTTTCGGTTCCGAGCAGTACTTC
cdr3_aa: CASSPRFGSEQYF

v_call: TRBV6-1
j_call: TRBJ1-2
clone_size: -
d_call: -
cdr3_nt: TGTGCCAGCAGCGAAGACAAGGAGAACTATGGCTACACCTTC
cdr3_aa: CASSEDKENYGYTF

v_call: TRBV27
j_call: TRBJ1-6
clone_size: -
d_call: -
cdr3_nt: TGTGCCAGCAGTTTACAGGCCCTCTCCTATAATTCACCCCTCCACTTT
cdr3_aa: CASSLQALSYNSPLHF

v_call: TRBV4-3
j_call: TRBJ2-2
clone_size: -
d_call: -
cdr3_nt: TGCGCCAGCAGCCAAGACAGTTCGAACACCGGGGAGCTGTTTTTT
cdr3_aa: CASSQDSSNTGELFF

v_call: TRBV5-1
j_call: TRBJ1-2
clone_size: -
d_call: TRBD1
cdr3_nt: TGCGCCAGCAGCCTACTAGGGACAGGGTCCTATGGCTACACCTTC
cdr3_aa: CASSLLGTGSYGYTF

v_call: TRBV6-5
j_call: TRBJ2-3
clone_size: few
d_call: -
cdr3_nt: TGTGCCAGCGGGATTGTAGACAGCGCCTCAGATACGCAGTATTTT
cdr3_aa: CASGIVDSASDTQYF

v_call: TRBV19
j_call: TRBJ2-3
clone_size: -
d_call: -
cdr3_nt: TGTGCCAGTATCCCGGGGGGCAGCAGCACAGATACGCAGTATTTT
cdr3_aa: CASIPGGSSTDTQYF

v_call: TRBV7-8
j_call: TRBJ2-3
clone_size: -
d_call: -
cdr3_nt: TGTGCCAGCAGCTTAGTGTCAACAGATACGCAGTATTTT
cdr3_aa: CASSLVSTDTQYF

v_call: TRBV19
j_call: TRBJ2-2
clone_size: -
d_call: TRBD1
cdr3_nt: TGTGCCAGTAGCCCTCGCCGGGACAGGGGGCACGGGGAGCTGTTTTTT
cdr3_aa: CASSPRRDRGHGELFF

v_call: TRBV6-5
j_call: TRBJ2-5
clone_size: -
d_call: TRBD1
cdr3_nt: TGTGCCAGCAGTTACGTGGCCGGGACAGGGGGAGAGACCCAGTACTTC
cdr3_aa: CASSYVAGTGGETQYF

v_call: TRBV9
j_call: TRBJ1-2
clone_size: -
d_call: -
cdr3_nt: TGTGCCAGCAGCGCCGAGGGAGGGCCGAACTATGGCTACACCTTC
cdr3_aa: CASSAEGGPNYGYTF

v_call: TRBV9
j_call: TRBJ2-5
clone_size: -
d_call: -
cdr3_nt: TGTGCCAGCAGCGTAGGGTCTCGGGGTCCGTGGGAGACCCAGTACTTC
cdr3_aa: CASSVGSRGPWETQYF

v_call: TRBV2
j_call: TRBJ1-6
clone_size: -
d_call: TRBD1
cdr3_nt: TGTGCCAGCAGCGGAAGAGGGGGCTCCGATTCACCCCTCCACTTT
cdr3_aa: CASSGRGGSDSPLHF

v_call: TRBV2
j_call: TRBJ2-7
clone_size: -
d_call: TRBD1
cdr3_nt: TGTGCCAGCGGGGGACAGGGACTCTACGAGCAGTACTTC
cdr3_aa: CASGGQGLYEQYF

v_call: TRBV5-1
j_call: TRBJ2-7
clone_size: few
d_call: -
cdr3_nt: TGCGCCAGCAGACTCCAGTCAGAGGGAAGGGCTTACGAGCAGTACTTC
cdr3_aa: CASRLQSEGRAYEQYF

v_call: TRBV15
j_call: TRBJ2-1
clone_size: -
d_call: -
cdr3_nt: TGTGCCACCAGCAGAGATACGGTACGGAGCAATGAGCAGTTCTTC
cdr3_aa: CATSRDTVRSNEQFF

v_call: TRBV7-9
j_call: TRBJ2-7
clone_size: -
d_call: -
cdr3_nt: TGTGCCAGCAGCTTAACTATGAGCCGGTACGAGCAGTACTTC
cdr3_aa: CASSLTMSRYEQYF

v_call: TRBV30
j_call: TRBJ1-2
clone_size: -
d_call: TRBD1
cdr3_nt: TGTGCCTGGCGGGACAGGCGGAAGGGCTACACCTTC
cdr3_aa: CAWRDRRKGYTF

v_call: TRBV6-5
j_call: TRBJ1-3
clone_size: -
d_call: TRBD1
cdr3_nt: TGTGCCACTAAAGATTTCAGGGGGTCTGGAAACACCATATATTTT
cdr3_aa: CATKDFRGSGNTIYF

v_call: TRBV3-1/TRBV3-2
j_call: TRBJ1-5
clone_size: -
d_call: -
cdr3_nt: TGTGCCAGCAGCCCTAATTCCAATCAGCCCCAGCATTTT
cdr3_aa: CASSPNSNQPQHF

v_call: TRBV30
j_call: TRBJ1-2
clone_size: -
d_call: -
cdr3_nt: TGTGCCTGGAGCGGGGTCCGGGGCGGGATTGGAGGCTACACCTTC
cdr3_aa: CAWSGVRGGIGGYTF

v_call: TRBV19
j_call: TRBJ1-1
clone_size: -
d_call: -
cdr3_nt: TGTGCCAGTACAGAGGTCGGGGGTTCCCCGGGCACTGAAGCTTTCTTT
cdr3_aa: CASTEVGGSPGTEAFF

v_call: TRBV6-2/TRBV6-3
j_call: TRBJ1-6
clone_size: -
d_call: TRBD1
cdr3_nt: TGTGCCAGCAGTGCGACAGGGGGCAGGAATAATTCACCCCTCCACTTT
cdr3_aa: CASSATGGRNNSPLHF

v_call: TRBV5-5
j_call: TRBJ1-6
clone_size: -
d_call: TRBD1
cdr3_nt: TGTGCCAGCAGCTTCAAGGGGGCAGATTCACCCCTCCACTTT
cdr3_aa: CASSFKGADSPLHF

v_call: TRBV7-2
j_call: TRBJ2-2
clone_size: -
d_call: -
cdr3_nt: TGTGCCAGCAGCTTCCCCCCCCCGGTGCGGGGGCTCACCGGGGAGCTGTTTTTT
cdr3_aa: CASSFPPPVRGLTGELFF

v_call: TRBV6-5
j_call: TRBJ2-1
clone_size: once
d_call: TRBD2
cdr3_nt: TGTGCCAGCAGTATGGGACTAGATAACAATGAGCAGTTCTTC
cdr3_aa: CASSMGLDNNEQFF

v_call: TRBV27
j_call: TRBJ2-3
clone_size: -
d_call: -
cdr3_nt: TGTGCCAGCAGTTTGGGGTACCAGGGAGGAGATACGCAGTATTTT
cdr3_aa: CASSLGYQGGDTQYF

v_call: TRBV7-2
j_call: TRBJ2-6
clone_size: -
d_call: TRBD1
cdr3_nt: TGTGCCAGCAGCCACCAGGGACAGGGGTACACTGGGGCCAACGTCCTGACTTTC
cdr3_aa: CASSHQGQGYTGANVLTF

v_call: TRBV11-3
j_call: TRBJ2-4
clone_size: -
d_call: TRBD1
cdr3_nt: TGTGCCAGCAGCTCCCGGGACAGTAAAAACATTCAGTACTTC
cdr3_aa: CASSSRDSKNIQYF